Given below is one T cell receptor (beta chain) in context. The data derive from a study of blood T cell repertoires in COVID-19. In the study overall: There were acute and convalescent COVID-19 samples, and they came from the United States, Italy and Spain.

How the authors handled the data: For nucleated cells, counts were estimated from reference gene primer amplification. TCRdb keeps only in-frame clones here, not all; method: immunoSEQ multiplex PCR. V, J and clone size derive from that table, while D and trimming were established from the DNA sequence. In the table there are over 85,000 clones, 88% of which are singletons. CDR1 LNHDA and CDR2 SQIVND come from the germline V gene (reference sequence). The CDR3 extends over 15 amino acids. The V gene end was trimmed by 5 bases and the J gene end by 6 bases; junction bases not matched to a gene: 10. The specimen sequenced was peripheral blood. The clonotype was recovered from a woman in her 50s with acute or convalescent COVID-19. The chain is built from TRBV19 and TRBJ2-4; 7 positions match TRBD1. As DNA, the CDR3 is TGTGCCAGTAGTCCTTTCACAGGGGAGAGAAACATTCAGTACTTC. It codes for CASSPFTGERNIQYF.